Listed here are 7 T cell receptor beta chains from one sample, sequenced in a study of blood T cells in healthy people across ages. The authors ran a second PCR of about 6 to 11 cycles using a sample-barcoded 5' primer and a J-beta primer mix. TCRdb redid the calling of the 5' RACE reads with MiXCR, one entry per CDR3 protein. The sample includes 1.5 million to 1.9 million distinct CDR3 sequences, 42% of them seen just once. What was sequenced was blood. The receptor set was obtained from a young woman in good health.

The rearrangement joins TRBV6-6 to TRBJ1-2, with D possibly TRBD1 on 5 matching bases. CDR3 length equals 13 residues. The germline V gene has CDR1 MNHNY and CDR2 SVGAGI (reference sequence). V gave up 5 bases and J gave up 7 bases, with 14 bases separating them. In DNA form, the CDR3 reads TGTGCCAGCAGTGCCACCGGACACACTGGCTACACCTTC. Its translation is CASSATGHTGYTF.

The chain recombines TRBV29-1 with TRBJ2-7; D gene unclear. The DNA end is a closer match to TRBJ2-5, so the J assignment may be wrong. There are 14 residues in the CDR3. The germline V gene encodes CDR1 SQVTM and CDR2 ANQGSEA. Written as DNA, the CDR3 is TGCAGCGTTGAAATCGGTACATTCCAAGAGACCCAGTACTTC. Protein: CSVEIGTFQETQYF.

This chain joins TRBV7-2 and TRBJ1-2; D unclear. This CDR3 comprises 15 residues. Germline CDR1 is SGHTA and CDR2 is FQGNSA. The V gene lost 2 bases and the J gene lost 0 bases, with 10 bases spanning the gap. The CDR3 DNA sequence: TGTGCCAGCAGCTTACTTTCGGGCCCTAACTATGGCTACACCTTC. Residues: CASSLLSGPNYGYTF.

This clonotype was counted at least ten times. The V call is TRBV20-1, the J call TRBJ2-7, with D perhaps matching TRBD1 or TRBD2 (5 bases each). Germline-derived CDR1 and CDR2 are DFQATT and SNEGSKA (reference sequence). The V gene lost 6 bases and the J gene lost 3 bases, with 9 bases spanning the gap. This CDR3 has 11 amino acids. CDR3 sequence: CSAVGRYEQYF. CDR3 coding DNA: TGCAGTGCGGTGGGACGCTACGAGCAGTACTTC.

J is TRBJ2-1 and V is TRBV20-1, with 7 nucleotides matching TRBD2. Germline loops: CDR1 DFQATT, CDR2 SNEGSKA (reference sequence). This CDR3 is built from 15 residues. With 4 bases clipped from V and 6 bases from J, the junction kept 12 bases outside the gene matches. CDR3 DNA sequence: TGCAGTGCTAAAGACCCTAGCGGACCCACCAATGAGCAGTTCTTC. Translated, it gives CSAKDPSGPTNEQFF.

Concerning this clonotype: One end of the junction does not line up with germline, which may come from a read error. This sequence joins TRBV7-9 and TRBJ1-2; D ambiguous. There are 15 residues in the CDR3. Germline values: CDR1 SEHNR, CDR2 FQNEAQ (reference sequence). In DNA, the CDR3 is TGTGCCGGCAGCTTAGCCGGTGACATCCTTCATGGCTACACCTTC. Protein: CAGSLAGDILHGYTF.

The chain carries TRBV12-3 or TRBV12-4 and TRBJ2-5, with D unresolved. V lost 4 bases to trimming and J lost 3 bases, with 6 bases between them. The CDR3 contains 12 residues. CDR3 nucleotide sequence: TGTGCCAGCAGTTACGCGGAAGAGACCCAGTACTTC. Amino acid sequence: CASSYAEETQYF.